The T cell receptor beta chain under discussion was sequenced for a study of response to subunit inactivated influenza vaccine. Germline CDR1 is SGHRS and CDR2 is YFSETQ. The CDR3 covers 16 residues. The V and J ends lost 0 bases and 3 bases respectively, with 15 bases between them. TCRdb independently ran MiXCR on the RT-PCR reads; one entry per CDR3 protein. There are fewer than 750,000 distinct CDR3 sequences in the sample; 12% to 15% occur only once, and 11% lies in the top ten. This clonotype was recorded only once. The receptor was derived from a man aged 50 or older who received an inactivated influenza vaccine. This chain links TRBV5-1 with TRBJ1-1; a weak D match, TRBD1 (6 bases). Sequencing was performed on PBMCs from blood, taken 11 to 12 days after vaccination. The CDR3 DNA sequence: TGCGCCAGCAGCTTGGCCCTACACAGGGAGCACACTGAAGCTTTCTTT. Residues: CASSLALHREHTEAFF.